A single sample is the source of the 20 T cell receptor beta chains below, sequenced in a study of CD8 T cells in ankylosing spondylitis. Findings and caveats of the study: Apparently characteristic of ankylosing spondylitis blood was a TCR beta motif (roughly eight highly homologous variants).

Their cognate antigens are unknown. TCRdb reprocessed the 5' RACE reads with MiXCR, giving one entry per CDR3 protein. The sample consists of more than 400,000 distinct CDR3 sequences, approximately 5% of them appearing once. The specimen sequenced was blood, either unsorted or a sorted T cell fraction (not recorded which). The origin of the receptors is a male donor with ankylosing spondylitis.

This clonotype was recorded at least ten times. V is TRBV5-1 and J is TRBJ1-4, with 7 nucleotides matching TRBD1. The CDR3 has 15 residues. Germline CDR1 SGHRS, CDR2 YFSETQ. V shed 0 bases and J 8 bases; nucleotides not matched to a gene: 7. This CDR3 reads CASSLGGGANEKLFF. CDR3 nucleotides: TGCGCCAGCAGCTTGGGAGGGGGCGCGAACGAAAAACTGTTTTTT.

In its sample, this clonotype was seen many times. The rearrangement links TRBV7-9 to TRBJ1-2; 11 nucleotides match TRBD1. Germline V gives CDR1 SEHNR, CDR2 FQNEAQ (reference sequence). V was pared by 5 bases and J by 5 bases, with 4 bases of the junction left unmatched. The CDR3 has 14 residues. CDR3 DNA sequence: TGTGCCAGCAGCCGGGACAGGGGGTTTTATGGCTACACCTTC. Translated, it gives CASSRDRGFYGYTF. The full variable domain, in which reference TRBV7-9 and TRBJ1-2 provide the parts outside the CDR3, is DTGVSQNPRHKITKRGQNVTFRCDPISEHNRLYWYRQTLGQGPEFLTYFQNEAQLEKSRLLSDRFSAERPKGSFSTLEIQRTEQGDSAMYLCASSRDRGFYGYTFGSGTRLTVV.

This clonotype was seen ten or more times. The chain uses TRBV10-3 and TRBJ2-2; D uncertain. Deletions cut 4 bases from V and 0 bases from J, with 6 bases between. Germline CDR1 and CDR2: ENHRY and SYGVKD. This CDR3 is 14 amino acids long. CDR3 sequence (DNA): TGTGCCATCAGTGGGCAGACGAACACCGGGGAGCTGTTTTTT. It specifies CAISGQTNTGELFF.

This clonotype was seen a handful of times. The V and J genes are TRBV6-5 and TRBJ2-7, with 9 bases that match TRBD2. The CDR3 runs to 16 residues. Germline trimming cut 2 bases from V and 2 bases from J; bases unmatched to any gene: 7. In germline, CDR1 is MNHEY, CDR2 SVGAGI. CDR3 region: CASSYRPTSGPYEQYF. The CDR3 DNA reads TGTGCCAGCAGTTACCGGCCGACTAGCGGCCCCTACGAGCAGTACTTC.

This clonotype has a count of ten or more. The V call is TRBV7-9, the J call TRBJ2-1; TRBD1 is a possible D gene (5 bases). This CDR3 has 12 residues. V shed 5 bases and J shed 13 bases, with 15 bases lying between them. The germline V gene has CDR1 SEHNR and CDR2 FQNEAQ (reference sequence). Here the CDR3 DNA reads TGTGCCAGCAGCGCACAGGCCCCGTCCCAGTTCTTC. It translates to CASSAQAPSQFF.

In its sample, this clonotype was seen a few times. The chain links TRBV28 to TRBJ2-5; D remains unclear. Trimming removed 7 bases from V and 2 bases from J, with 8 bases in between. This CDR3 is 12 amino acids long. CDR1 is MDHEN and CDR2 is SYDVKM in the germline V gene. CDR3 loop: CASTRQQETQYF. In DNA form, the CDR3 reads TGTGCCAGCACGAGGCAACAAGAGACCCAGTACTTC. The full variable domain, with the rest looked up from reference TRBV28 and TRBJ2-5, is DVKVTQSSRYLVKRTGEKVFLECVQDMDHENMFWYRQDPGLGLRLIYFSYDVKMKEKGDIPEGYSVSREKKERFSLILESASTNQTSMYLCASTRQQETQYFGPGTRLLVL.

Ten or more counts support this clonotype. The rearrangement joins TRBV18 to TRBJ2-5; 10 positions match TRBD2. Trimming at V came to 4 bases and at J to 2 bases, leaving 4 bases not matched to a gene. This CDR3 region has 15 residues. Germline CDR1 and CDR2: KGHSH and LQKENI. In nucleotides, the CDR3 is TGTGCCAGCTCACGAGGACTAGCGGATCAAGAGACCCAGTACTTC. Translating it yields CASSRGLADQETQYF.

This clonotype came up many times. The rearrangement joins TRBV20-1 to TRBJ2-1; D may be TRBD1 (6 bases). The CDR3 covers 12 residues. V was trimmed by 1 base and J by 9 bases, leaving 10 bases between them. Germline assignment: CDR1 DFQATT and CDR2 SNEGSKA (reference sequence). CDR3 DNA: TGCAGTGCTAGAGTCCAAGGGGGTGAGCAGTTCTTC. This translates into CSARVQGGEQFF.

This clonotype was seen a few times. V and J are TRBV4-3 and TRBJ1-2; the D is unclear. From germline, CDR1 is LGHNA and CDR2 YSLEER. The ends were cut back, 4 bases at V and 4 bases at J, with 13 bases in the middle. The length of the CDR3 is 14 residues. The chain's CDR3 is CASSLEPEGYGYTF. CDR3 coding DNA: TGCGCCAGCAGCCTGGAACCGGAGGGCTATGGCTACACCTTC.

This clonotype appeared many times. The CDR3 protein is CASSLVSSGKAFF. CDR3 sequence (DNA): TGTGCCAGCAGCTTGGTGTCTTCAGGGAAAGCTTTCTTT. V usage is TRBV5-5 and J usage is TRBJ1-1; D might be TRBD1 (5 bases). Trimming took 0 bases from V and 9 from J, leaving 12 bases between them. The CDR3 extends over 13 amino acids. In germline, CDR1 is SGHKS, CDR2 YYEKEE (reference sequence).

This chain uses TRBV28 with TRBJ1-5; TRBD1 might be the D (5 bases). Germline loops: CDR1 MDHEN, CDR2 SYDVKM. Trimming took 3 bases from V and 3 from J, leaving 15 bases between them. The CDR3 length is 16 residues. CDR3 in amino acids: CASSFWQGPHNQPQHF. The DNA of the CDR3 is TGTGCCAGCAGTTTTTGGCAGGGACCCCACAATCAGCCCCAGCATTTT.

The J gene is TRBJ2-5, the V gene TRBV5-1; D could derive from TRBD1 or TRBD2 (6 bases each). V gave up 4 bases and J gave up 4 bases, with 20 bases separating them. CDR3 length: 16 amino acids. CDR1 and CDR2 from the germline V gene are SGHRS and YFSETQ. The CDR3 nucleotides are TGCGCCAGCAGCCCAAGGGGGGCTACCGGGGCAGAGACCCAGTACTTC. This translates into CASSPRGATGAETQYF.

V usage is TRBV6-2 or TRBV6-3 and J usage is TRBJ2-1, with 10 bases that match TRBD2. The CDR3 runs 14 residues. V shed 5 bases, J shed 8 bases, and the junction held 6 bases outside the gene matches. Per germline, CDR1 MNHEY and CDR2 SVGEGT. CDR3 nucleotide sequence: TGTGCCAGCAGTCAGCGGGGGGGCGGGGATGAGCAGTTCTTC. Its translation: CASSQRGGGDEQFF.

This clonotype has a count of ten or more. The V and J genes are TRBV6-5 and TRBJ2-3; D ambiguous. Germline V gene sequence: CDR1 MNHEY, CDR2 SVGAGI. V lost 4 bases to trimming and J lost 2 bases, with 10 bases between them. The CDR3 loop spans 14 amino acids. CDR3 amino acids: CASSFRQFTDTQYF. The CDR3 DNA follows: TGTGCCAGCAGTTTTCGACAATTCACAGATACGCAGTATTTT.

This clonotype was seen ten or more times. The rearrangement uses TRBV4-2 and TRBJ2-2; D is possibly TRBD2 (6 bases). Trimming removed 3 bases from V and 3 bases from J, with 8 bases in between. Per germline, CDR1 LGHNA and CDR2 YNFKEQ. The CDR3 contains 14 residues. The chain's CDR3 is CASSHREDTGELFF. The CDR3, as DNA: TGTGCCAGCAGCCACAGGGAGGACACCGGGGAGCTGTTTTTT.

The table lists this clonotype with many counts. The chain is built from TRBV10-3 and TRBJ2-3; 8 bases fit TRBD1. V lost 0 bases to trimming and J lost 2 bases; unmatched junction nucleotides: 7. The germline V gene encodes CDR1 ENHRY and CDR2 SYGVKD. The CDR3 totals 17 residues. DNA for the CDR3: TGTGCCATCAGTGAGTCGATGGGGACAGGCTACACAGATACGCAGTATTTT. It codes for CAISESMGTGYTDTQYF.

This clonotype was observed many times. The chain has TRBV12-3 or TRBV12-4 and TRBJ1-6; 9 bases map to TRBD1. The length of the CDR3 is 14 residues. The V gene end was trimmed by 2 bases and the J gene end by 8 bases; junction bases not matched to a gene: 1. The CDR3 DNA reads TGTGCCAGCAGTTTAAGGGACAGGGATTCACCCCTCCACTTT. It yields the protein CASSLRDRDSPLHF.

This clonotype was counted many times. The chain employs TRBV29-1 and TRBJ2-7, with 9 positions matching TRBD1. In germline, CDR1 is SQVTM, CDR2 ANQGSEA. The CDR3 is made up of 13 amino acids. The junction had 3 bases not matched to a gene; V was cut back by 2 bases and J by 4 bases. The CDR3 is CSVEKDRGYEQYF. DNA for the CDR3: TGCAGCGTTGAAAAGGACAGGGGTTACGAGCAGTACTTC.

The CDR3 DNA sequence: TGTGCCAGCAGGCCACAGTTCTATAGCAATCAGCCCCAGCATTTT. It translates to CASRPQFYSNQPQHF. The chain couples TRBV6-1 to TRBJ1-5; no firm D call. Trimming pared 6 bases from V and 0 bases from J, leaving 12 bases between. Germline V gene data show CDR1 as MNHNS and CDR2 as SASEGT. The CDR3 sequence is 15 residues long.

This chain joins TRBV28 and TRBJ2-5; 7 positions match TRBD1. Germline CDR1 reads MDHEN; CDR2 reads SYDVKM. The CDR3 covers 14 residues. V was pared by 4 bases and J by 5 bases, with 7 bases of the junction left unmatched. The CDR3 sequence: CASSSVPRGETQYF. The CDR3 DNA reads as TGTGCCAGCAGTTCAGTCCCCAGGGGGGAGACCCAGTACTTC.